This entry features one T cell receptor (beta chain) sequence. Source study methods: Amplification of reference gene primers was used by the study to estimate nucleated cell counts. Profiling relied on immunoSEQ multiplex PCR, and the TCRdb table lists in-frame clones only, not all of them. V and J calls and clone size are those listed in that table; D and trimming were worked out from the DNA. The sample yields about 110,000 clones, 69% seen once. The data stem from a study of blood T cell repertoires in COVID-19. Study in general: The United States, Italy and Spain provided the acute and convalescent COVID-19 samples. PBMCs, B-cell-depleted T cells, or T cells provided the cDNA or gDNA that made up the material.

J gave up 4 bases and V 0 bases, and 4 bases lay outside the gene matches. This CDR3 spans 16 amino acids. Per germline, CDR1 MGHRA and CDR2 YSYEKL. This chain connects TRBV4-1 to TRBJ1-4; 8 bases are shared with TRBD1. The specimen was peripheral blood. The TCR was taken from a man older than 75 with acute or convalescent COVID-19. In nucleotides, the CDR3 is TGCGCCAGCAGCCAAGATCAGGGGGCCTTTAATGAAAAACTGTTTTTT. Translated, it gives CASSQDQGAFNEKLFF.